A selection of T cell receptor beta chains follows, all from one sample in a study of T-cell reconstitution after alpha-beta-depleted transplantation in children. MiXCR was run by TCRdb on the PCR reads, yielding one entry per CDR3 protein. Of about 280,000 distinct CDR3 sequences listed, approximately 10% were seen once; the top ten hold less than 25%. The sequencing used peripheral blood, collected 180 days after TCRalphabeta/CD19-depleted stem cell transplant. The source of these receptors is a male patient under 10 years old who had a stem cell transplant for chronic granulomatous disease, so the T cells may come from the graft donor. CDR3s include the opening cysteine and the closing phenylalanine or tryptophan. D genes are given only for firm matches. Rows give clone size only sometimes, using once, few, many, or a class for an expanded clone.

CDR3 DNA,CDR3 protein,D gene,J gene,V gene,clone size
TGTGCCACCAGCAGAGGGGAGGGTAGGGGGTACAATGAGCAGTTCTTC,CATSRGEGRGYNEQFF,-,TRBJ2-1,TRBV15,-
TGTGCCAGTAGTATAGATCTTGGCACAGATACGCAGTATTTT,CASSIDLGTDTQYF,-,TRBJ2-3,TRBV19,-
TGTGCCAGCAGTTTGGGTGCGGGAACGACAGATACGCAGTATTTT,CASSLGAGTTDTQYF,-,TRBJ2-3,TRBV28,many
TGTGCCAGCAGTGAAGCCGGGCAGGGCGAGCAGTACTTC,CASSEAGQGEQYF,-,TRBJ2-7,TRBV6-1,many
TGTGCCAGCAGCTTTAACCTGGGACTAGCGGAAGAGACCCAGTACTTC,CASSFNLGLAEETQYF,TRBD2,TRBJ2-5,TRBV7-9,many
TGCAGTGCCCTACACGGGAACACTGAAGCTTTCTTT,CSALHGNTEAFF,-,TRBJ1-1,TRBV20-1,many
TGTGCCAGCAGGGCCGGGACATCGAAGCTGAGCTCCTACAATGAGCAGTTCTTC,CASRAGTSKLSSYNEQFF,-,TRBJ2-1,TRBV28,many
TGTGCCAGCAGCTCCCAGGTCCCGAACACTGAAGCTTTCTTT,CASSSQVPNTEAFF,-,TRBJ1-1,TRBV7-9,many
TGTGCCAGCAGTTTCGCCCCCGACGCGAGCTCTGGAAACACCATATATTTT,CASSFAPDASSGNTIYF,-,TRBJ1-3,TRBV12-3/TRBV12-4,many
TGCAGCGTTGCGCGGGTGGGGGAGACCCAGTACTTC,CSVARVGETQYF,-,TRBJ2-5,TRBV29-1,many
TGTGCCAGTAGTATGGGATCAGGGGGCGCAGTACTTGCCTACAATGAGCAGTTCTTC,CASSMGSGGAVLAYNEQFF,TRBD1,TRBJ2-1,TRBV19,-
TGTGCCAGCATGGGGAGGAGAGGCGAGACCCAGTACTTC,CASMGRRGETQYF,-,TRBJ2-5,TRBV6-6,many
TGTGCCAGCAGCGAGTTAGAGAGGCCGGGGTTCTACGAGCAGTACTTC,CASSELERPGFYEQYF,-,TRBJ2-7,TRBV28,-
TGTGCCAGCAGTGGAGACTACAATGAGCAGTTCTTC,CASSGDYNEQFF,-,TRBJ2-1,TRBV27,many
TGTGCCATCAAGAAGGGGGAATTGAACACTGAAGCTTTCTTT,CAIKKGELNTEAFF,-,TRBJ1-1,TRBV10-3,-
TGCAGTGCTGGGGGTTTACAGGGGTCGGTTGGAAACACCATATATTTT,CSAGGLQGSVGNTIYF,TRBD1,TRBJ1-3,TRBV20-1,many
TGTGCCAGCAGCCATGGAGGGGGCACAGATACGCAGTATTTT,CASSHGGGTDTQYF,-,TRBJ2-3,TRBV7-3,many
TGTGCCAGCAGTTCCTTTACAATGCGGGAGGGTTACAATGAGCAGTTCTTC,CASSSFTMREGYNEQFF,TRBD2,TRBJ2-1,TRBV6-2/TRBV6-3,many
TGTGCCAGCAGCCAAGCGTGGAGCTCCTACAATGAGCAGTTCTTC,CASSQAWSSYNEQFF,-,TRBJ2-1,TRBV7-2,many
TGTGCCATCAGTGGCACTAGCGGGAGTGCAGATACGCAGTATTTT,CAISGTSGSADTQYF,TRBD2,TRBJ2-3,TRBV10-3,many
TGTGCCAGCTCACCTTACACGCTTGATAGCAATCAGCCCCAGCATTTT,CASSPYTLDSNQPQHF,-,TRBJ1-5,TRBV18,-
TGTGCCAGCAGCTTAGCGCTCGGTAGAGCGGGGGAGACAGATACGCAGTATTTT,CASSLALGRAGETDTQYF,TRBD2,TRBJ2-3,TRBV7-8,many
TGTGCCAGCAGTCGACTAGCGGGAGGAGAAGATACGCAGTATTTT,CASSRLAGGEDTQYF,TRBD2,TRBJ2-3,TRBV28,many